This T cell receptor (beta chain) was observed in a study of T-cell reconstitution after alpha-beta-depleted transplantation in children. As it was prepared, the TCRbeta library received unique molecular identifiers. One entry per CDR3 protein, called by TCRdb with MiXCR from the PCR reads. The sample carries over 550,000 distinct CDR3 sequences, about 10% recorded once. This CDR3 comprises 16 residues. With V trimmed by 2 bases and J by 4 bases, 6 bases remained unmatched. Germline CDR1 is SGHTA and CDR2 is FQGTGA. This clonotype was observed a few times. The chain combines TRBV7-3 with TRBJ2-1; 9 bases are shared with TRBD2. The sequence was obtained from a human donor who donated a stem cell graft to a child with acute myeloid leukemia. Material: PBMCs from the stem cell graft donor, obtained from the stem cell graft. CDR3 amino acids: CASSLAGGREYNEQFF. The CDR3 coding sequence is TGTGCCAGCAGCTTAGCCGGCGGGAGGGAGTACAATGAGCAGTTCTTC.